The 9 T cell receptor beta chains given below trace back to one sample, sequenced in a study of CD8+ T cells in alopecia areata. Researchers sorted CD4+ cells into CD25+CD127- cells for about five patients. Extraction of RNA preceded its reverse transcription into cDNA, which served as the sequencing template. Only in-frame clones appear in the TCRdb table, and some are missing; sequencing was by immunoSEQ multiplex PCR. The sample includes approximately 40,000 clones, roughly 53% of them seen just once. Sequencing was carried out using CD4+ Tregs sorted from blood. The origin of the receptors is a human donor with alopecia areata.

The V call is TRBV7-2, the J call TRBJ2-7, with TRBD1 matching 9 bases. Germline V gene data show CDR1 as SGHTA and CDR2 as FQGNSA. The CDR3 is 14 residues long. Trimming removed 5 bases from V and 3 bases from J; junction bases left unmatched: 5. CDR3 in amino acids: CASSQGQGLYEQYF. In DNA form, the CDR3 reads TGTGCCAGCAGCCAGGGACAGGGACTCTACGAGCAGTACTTC. The complete variable domain, with remaining parts taken from reference TRBV7-2 and TRBJ2-7, reads GAGVSQSPSNKVTEKGKDVELRCDPISGHTALYWYRQSLGQGLEFLIYFQGNSAPDKSGLPSDRFSAERTGGSVSTLTIQRTQQEDSAVYLCASSQGQGLYEQYFGPGTRLTVT.

This clone was counted a few times. The chain is built from TRBV7-9 and TRBJ2-7; tentatively, D is TRBD1 or TRBD2 (5 bases each). The CDR3 contains 14 residues. V was shortened by 5 bases and J by 0 bases, with 11 bases between the two germline ends. CDR1 and CDR2 (germline): SEHNR, FQNEAQ (reference sequence). In DNA form, the CDR3 reads TGTGCCAGCAGCCGGGACCGACTCTCCTACGAGCAGTACTTC. It encodes CASSRDRLSYEQYF.

The chain carries TRBV6-1 and TRBJ1-5; maybe TRBD1 (5 bases). Germline loops: CDR1 MNHNS, CDR2 SASEGT. V lost 6 bases, J lost 4 bases, and 13 bases lay in between. The CDR3 covers 14 residues. CDR3 sequence reads: CASSPVGGNQPQHF. The CDR3 DNA sequence: TGTGCCAGCAGCCCCGTGGGGGGGAATCAGCCCCAGCATTTT.

CDR3: CASSLASGGGLSTDTQYF. The CDR3 DNA sequence: TGTGCCAGCAGCTTAGCGAGCGGCGGGGGCCTTAGCACAGATACGCAGTATTTT. V usage is TRBV7-8 and J usage is TRBJ2-3; D might be TRBD2 (7 bases). V gave up 0 bases and J gave up 0 bases, with 16 bases separating them. CDR1 and CDR2 (germline): SGHVS, FQNEAQ. The CDR3 contains 18 residues.

This clone was seen only a few times. J is TRBJ1-5 and V is TRBV5-1; no reliable D call. Trimming shortened V by 4 bases and J by 5 bases, and 16 bases separated the two germline ends. CDR3 length equals 15 residues. From germline, CDR1 is SGHRS and CDR2 YFSETQ. CDR3 protein: CASSPESGWHQPQHF. CDR3 bases: TGCGCCAGCAGCCCCGAGAGCGGTTGGCATCAGCCCCAGCATTTT. Drawing the rest from reference TRBV5-1 and TRBJ1-5, the complete variable domain is KAGVTQTPRYLIKTRGQQVTLSCSPISGHRSVSWYQQTPGQGLQFLFEYFSETQRNKGNFPGRFSGRQFSNSRSEMNVSTLELGDSALYLCASSPESGWHQPQHFGDGTRLSIL.

In this sample, this clone turned up a few times. The chain is built from TRBV6-5 and TRBJ2-5, with a weak D call TRBD1 (5 bases). Between the trimmed V and J ends, which lost 9 bases and 5 bases, there was a span of 16 bases. CDR1 is MNHEY, CDR2 SVGAGI, per germline. This CDR3 is 13 amino acids long. The CDR3 DNA sequence: TGTGCCAGTCGGCGGCAGGGTTCGGAGACCCAGTACTTC. This gives the protein CASRRQGSETQYF.

The V call is TRBV6-1, the J call TRBJ2-7; TRBD1 agrees at 8 bases. The J segment lost 2 bases and the V segment lost 5 bases, leaving 5 bases of the junction unmatched. The germline V gene encodes CDR1 MNHNS and CDR2 SASEGT. This CDR3 region has 14 residues. The CDR3 sequence is CASSIKTGAYEQYF. The CDR3 bases are TGTGCCAGCAGTATCAAGACAGGGGCCTACGAGCAGTACTTC.

This chain joins TRBV29-1 and TRBJ2-1, with TRBD2 matching over 9 bases. Germline CDR1 reads SQVTM; CDR2 reads ANQGSEA. The CDR3 consists of 14 residues. Losses at the gene ends were 3 bases for V and 5 bases for J; bases not matched to a gene: 5. The CDR3 nucleotides read TGCAGCGTTGACGGCGGGGGGGGAGACAATGAGCAGTTCTTC. Protein product: CSVDGGGGDNEQFF.

This clone appeared a single time. V and J are TRBV5-4 and TRBJ2-5, with D possibly matching TRBD1 (6 bases). The length of the CDR3 is 14 residues. Trimming stripped 5 bases from V and 5 bases from J, with 16 bases between. CDR1 and CDR2 from the germline V gene are SGHNT and YYREEE (reference sequence). The chain's CDR3 is CASRESGTRETQYF. For the CDR3, the DNA is TGTGCCAGCAGGGAATCCGGGACAAGGGAGACCCAGTACTTC.